This T cell receptor beta chain was identified during a study of early T cells in non-severe SARS-CoV-2 infection. Study overall: Sequencing input comprised bulk RNA from unsorted whole blood; chain pairing was not available. Study-wide results and caveats: The matching step, a VDJdb search, favored anti-spike CD8 responses and missed private and CD4 specificities.

TCRdb re-called the 5' RACE reads through MiXCR, storing one row per CDR3 protein. This table has fewer than 90,000 distinct CDR3 sequences, 13% to 15% appearing once. Turning to this clonotype: Its cognate antigen is unknown.

This CDR3 has 18 residues. The ends lost 7 bases at V and 6 bases at J; junction bases unmatched: 16. The germline V gene has CDR1 LNHDA and CDR2 SQIVND (reference sequence). The sequenced material came from whole blood. The rearrangement uses TRBV19 and TRBJ1-5, with 12 bases identical to TRBD1. The TCR originated in an adult who was a healthcare worker with PCR-confirmed SARS-CoV-2 infection or an uninfected control (not recorded which). For the CDR3, the DNA is TGTGCCAGTACCTTGACCGGGACAGGGGGCGCTTCCGGTCAGCCCCAGCATTTT. This sequence encodes CASTLTGTGGASGQPQHF.